The 11 T cell receptor beta chains given below trace back to one sample, sequenced in a study of blood T cell repertoires in COVID-19. The repertoire was sequenced with immunoSEQ multiplex PCR; TCRdb's copy has only in-frame clones and lacks some. The sample has roughly 230,000 clones; 90% are singletons. The specimen sequenced was peripheral blood. The receptors were gathered from a woman aged 55-75 years with COVID-19, enrolled during active disease.

This chain uses TRBV6-6 with TRBJ2-4; 8 bases align to TRBD1. Trimming removed 5 bases from V and 1 base from J; junction bases left unmatched: 19. The CDR3 has 20 residues. Germline values: CDR1 MNHNY, CDR2 SVGAGI (reference sequence). CDR3 coding DNA: TGTGCCAGCAGTCCTACGGAGCCAGGGGGCTGGGTGATGGCCAAAAACATTCAGTACTTC. The encoded protein is CASSPTEPGGWVMAKNIQYF.

The CDR3 loop reads CASRTTGVNTEAFF. Written as DNA, the CDR3 is TGTGCCAGCAGAACCACAGGGGTGAACACTGAAGCTTTCTTT. The V gene is TRBV25-1, the J gene TRBJ1-1, with 7 bases fitting TRBD1. The V and J ends lost 6 bases and 0 bases, in that order; junction bases with no gene match: 4. This CDR3 region has 14 residues. Germline V lookup: CDR1 MGHDK, CDR2 SYGVNS.

V is TRBV19 and J is TRBJ1-2, with D unresolved. This CDR3 has 11 residues. CDR1 is LNHDA and CDR2 is SQIVND in the germline V gene (reference sequence). V lost 5 bases, J lost 5 bases, and 6 bases lay in between. CDR3 in DNA: TGTGCCAGTAGTTCCCTGTATGGCTACACCTTC. Protein sequence: CASSSLYGYTF.

The rearrangement joins TRBV3-1 (or the pseudogene TRBV3-2) to TRBJ2-1; the D gene is possibly TRBD1 (7 bases). The V and J ends lost 4 bases and 8 bases respectively, with 18 bases between them. Germline values: CDR1 LGHDT, CDR2 YNNKEL (reference sequence). This CDR3 is 15 amino acids long. The CDR3 region has the DNA TGTGCCAGCAGCCCGACAGGGACTGCCGGCGATGAGCAGTTCTTC. As protein: CASSPTGTAGDEQFF.

The V call is TRBV5-1, the J call TRBJ1-1; possible D gene TRBD1, 6 bases. There are 13 residues in the CDR3. Germline assignment: CDR1 SGHRS and CDR2 YFSETQ. V lost 0 bases to trimming and J lost 5 bases, with 8 bases between them. The CDR3 is CASSLDRETEAFF. CDR3 sequence (DNA): TGCGCCAGCAGCTTGGACAGGGAGACTGAAGCTTTCTTT.

CDR3 sequence: CASTERPGQGQETQYF. The DNA for the CDR3 is TGCGCCAGCACCGAACGCCCGGGACAGGGACAAGAGACCCAGTACTTC. The gene calls are TRBV5-1 and TRBJ2-5, with 9 bases lining up with TRBD1. V shed 6 bases, J shed 2 bases, and the junction held 11 bases outside the gene matches. This CDR3 contains 16 residues. Germline CDR1 is SGHRS and CDR2 is YFSETQ.

The J gene is TRBJ1-1, the V gene TRBV6-6; tentatively, D is TRBD1 (6 bases). The CDR3 contains 13 residues. Between the trimmed V and J ends, which lost 10 bases and 0 bases, there was a span of 12 bases. The germline gives CDR1 MNHNY, CDR2 SVGAGI (reference sequence). The CDR3 bases are TGTGCCACAACAGGGTCCTTGAACACTGAAGCTTTCTTT. This codes for CATTGSLNTEAFF.

The chain combines TRBV6-2 or TRBV6-3 with TRBJ2-2, with unresolved D. V lost 4 bases to trimming and J lost 8 bases, with 5 bases between them. Germline-derived CDR1 and CDR2 are MNHEY and SVGEGT. The CDR3 is 11 residues long. The CDR3 reads CASSFSGELFF. CDR3 coding DNA: TGTGCCAGCAGTTTTTCTGGGGAGCTGTTTTTT.

As to this clone: This sample also contains other DNA sequences that code for the same CDR3. V and J are TRBV6-2 or TRBV6-3 and TRBJ1-1; D is possibly TRBD1 (5 bases). Germline CDR1 MNHEY, CDR2 SVGEGT. This CDR3 has 14 amino acids. The V gene lost 2 bases and the J gene lost 1 base, with 8 bases spanning the gap. The CDR3 sequence: CASSYGGANTEAFF. In nucleotides, the CDR3 is TGTGCCAGCAGTTACGGAGGGGCGAACACTGAAGCTTTCTTT.

The chain couples TRBV2 to TRBJ2-1; D gene ambiguous. The CDR3 is 14 amino acids. Trimming shortened V by 7 bases and J by 0 bases, and 10 bases separated the two germline ends. Germline V gene data show CDR1 as SNHLY and CDR2 as FYNNEI. This CDR3 is CASIELSSYNEQFF. CDR3 in DNA: TGTGCCAGCATCGAGCTGAGCTCCTACAATGAGCAGTTCTTC. The full variable domain, rest sourced from reference TRBV2 and TRBJ2-1, is EPEVTQTPSHQVTQMGQEVILRCVPISNHLYFYWYRQILGQKVEFLVSFYNNEISEKSEIFDDQFSVERPDGSNFTLKIRSTKLEDSAMYFCASIELSSYNEQFFGPGTRLTVL.

The rearrangement links TRBV3-1 (or the pseudogene TRBV3-2) to TRBJ1-1, with D unclear. Germline V gene data show CDR1 as LGHDT and CDR2 as YNNKEL (reference sequence). The CDR3 extends over 15 amino acids. The germline V and J ends were trimmed by 1 base and 4 bases, with 13 bases remaining between them. The DNA for the CDR3 is TGTGCCAGCAGCCAAGGCGTCTACGAAAGCACTGAAGCTTTCTTT. Translated: CASSQGVYESTEAFF.